This paragraph reports one T cell receptor (beta chain). Data came from immunoSEQ multiplex PCR; TCRdb stores just in-frame clones and leaves some out. The data show about 250,000 clones, with 80% to 90% seen just once and around 15% held by the top ten. Two negative PCRs, clearance, or symptom resolution were required of recovered Cohort 3 donors. The sample originates from a study of blood T cell repertoires in COVID-19. Study as a whole: Both acute and convalescent COVID-19 samples were obtained from the United States, Italy and Spain.

This clonotype was obtained from a man younger than 35 who had recovered from COVID-19. The specimen sequenced was PBMCs or T cells enriched from blood (not recorded which).

The CDR3 DNA sequence: TGCAGCGTGCCCGACTTGGGCACTGAAGCTTTCTTT. This sequence encodes CSVPDLGTEAFF. J is TRBJ1-1 and V is TRBV29-1; no reliable D call. The ends were cut back, 6 bases at V and 4 bases at J, with 12 bases in the middle. The germline gives CDR1 SQVTM, CDR2 ANQGSEA. The CDR3 loop spans 12 amino acids.